Below are 31 T cell receptor beta chains sequenced from a single sample in a study of blood T cell repertoires in COVID-19. Clones were read by immunoSEQ multiplex PCR, and TCRdb kept only the in-frame ones, dropping some. This sample has over 200,000 clones; 92% occur once, and the top ten carry 0.65% to 0.85%. Sample: peripheral blood. These receptors all come from a man in his 60s with COVID-19, enrolled during active disease.

The J gene is TRBJ2-7, the V gene TRBV14; possibly TRBD2 for D (5 bases). Germline V gene sequence: CDR1 SGHDN, CDR2 FVKESK. V was pared by 5 bases and J by 7 bases, with 12 bases between. This CDR3 is 12 amino acids long. This chain's CDR3 is CASSWARGEQYF. In DNA, the CDR3 is TGTGCCAGCAGCTGGGCCAGAGGGGAGCAGTACTTC.

This chain joins TRBV19 and TRBJ1-2; TRBD1 might be the D (5 bases). The CDR3 runs to 17 residues. Germline values: CDR1 LNHDA, CDR2 SQIVND (reference sequence). V lost 3 bases and J 0 bases, leaving 17 bases between the germline ends. The CDR3, as DNA: TGTGCCAGTAGTATTTCCCATTTCCCAGGGTCTAACTATGGCTACACCTTC. This sequence encodes CASSISHFPGSNYGYTF.

The rearrangement joins TRBV18 to TRBJ2-7, with D perhaps matching TRBD2 (6 bases). This CDR3 spans 15 amino acids. Germline values: CDR1 KGHSH, CDR2 LQKENI. V dropped 3 bases and J dropped 5 bases, with 17 bases sitting between them. The CDR3 reads CASSPPGMRGNEQYF. In DNA form, the CDR3 reads TGTGCCAGCTCACCCCCTGGGATGCGCGGGAACGAGCAGTACTTC.

Note on this clone: The same CDR3 is also encoded by other DNA sequences in this sample. The chain joins TRBV29-1 to TRBJ2-2; D perhaps matches TRBD1 (6 bases). CDR1 and CDR2 (germline): SQVTM, ANQGSEA. The germline V and J ends were trimmed by 6 bases and 1 base, with 6 bases remaining between them. The CDR3 runs 12 residues. DNA for the CDR3: TGCAGCGTGGGACAGAACACCGGGGAGCTGTTTTTT. Translated, it gives CSVGQNTGELFF.

CDR3 nucleotides: TGCGCCAGCAGCCGTACAGGCGTAGGGGGCTACACCTTC. Translation gives CASSRTGVGGYTF. The rearrangement joins TRBV4-1 to TRBJ1-2; D is perhaps TRBD1 (5 bases). The CDR3 is 13 amino acids. Germline V gene lookup returns CDR1 MGHRA and CDR2 YSYEKL. V was clipped by 4 bases and J by 8 bases, with 14 bases between them.

The chain links TRBV7-2 to TRBJ2-1, with 13 bases matching TRBD2. Germline V gene data show CDR1 as SGHTA and CDR2 as FQGNSA. V gave up 5 bases and J gave up 10 bases; unmatched junction bases: 14. CDR3 length: 17 amino acids. The CDR3 spells CASSRTSGGPRAGEQFF. The CDR3 DNA reads TGTGCCAGCAGCCGGACTAGCGGGGGCCCCCGGGCTGGGGAGCAGTTCTTC. Full variable domain (missing parts from reference TRBV7-2 and TRBJ2-1): GAGVSQSPSNKVTEKGKDVELRCDPISGHTALYWYRQSLGQGLEFLIYFQGNSAPDKSGLPSDRFSAERTGGSVSTLTIQRTQQEDSAVYLCASSRTSGGPRAGEQFFGPGTRLTVL.

The rearrangement joins TRBV5-1 to TRBJ2-7; tentatively, D is TRBD2 (6 bases). Germline values: CDR1 SGHRS, CDR2 YFSETQ. This CDR3 is 15 amino acids long. Trimming took 0 bases from V and 1 from J, leaving 11 bases between them. DNA for the CDR3: TGCGCCAGCAGCTTGGAACCGGGAGTATCCTACGAGCAGTACTTC. Residues: CASSLEPGVSYEQYF. The full variable domain, completed using reference TRBV5-1 and TRBJ2-7, is KAGVTQTPRYLIKTRGQQVTLSCSPISGHRSVSWYQQTPGQGLQFLFEYFSETQRNKGNFPGRFSGRQFSNSRSEMNVSTLELGDSALYLCASSLEPGVSYEQYFGPGTRLTVT.

This clone has only a few counts. V usage is TRBV11-2 and J usage is TRBJ2-2; TRBD2 aligns across 9 bases. The CDR3 runs to 15 residues. Germline V gene lookup returns CDR1 SGHAT and CDR2 FQNNGV. The J segment lost 4 bases and the V segment lost 2 bases, leaving 2 bases of the junction unmatched. The CDR3 sequence: CASSLKREVTGELFF. The CDR3 DNA reads TGTGCCAGCAGCTTAAAGCGGGAGGTCACCGGGGAGCTGTTTTTT. The full variable domain, in which reference TRBV11-2 and TRBJ2-2 provide the parts outside the CDR3, is EAGVAQSPRYKIIEKRQSVAFWCNPISGHATLYWYQQILGQGPKLLIQFQNNGVVDDSQLPKDRFSAERLKGVDSTLKIQPAKLEDSAVYLCASSLKREVTGELFFGEGSRLTVL.

V usage is TRBV6-5 and J usage is TRBJ1-1; weak D call: TRBD1 (6 bases). The length of the CDR3 is 13 residues. Germline CDR1 and CDR2: MNHEY and SVGAGI. Trimming took 7 bases from V and 6 from J, leaving 15 bases between them. The DNA for the CDR3 is TGTGCCAGCAAGACTCAGGGGCGCCCTGAAGCTTTCTTT. It codes for CASKTQGRPEAFF.

This chain uses TRBV5-4 with TRBJ2-2, with D perhaps TRBD1 (6 bases). V lost 1 base and J 7 bases, leaving 11 bases between the germline ends. CDR1 and CDR2 (germline): SGHNT, YYREEE (reference sequence). The CDR3 extends over 14 amino acids. The CDR3 DNA reads TGTGCCAGCAGCTTGCAGGGGAGTGGCGGGGAGCTGTTTTTT. Its protein product is CASSLQGSGGELFF.

The chain recombines TRBV3-1 (or the pseudogene TRBV3-2) with TRBJ2-3; D is uncertain. The CDR3 totals 12 residues. Trimming left V 1 base short and J 9 bases short, with 8 bases between. Germline V CDR1 and CDR2: LGHDT, YNNKEL (reference sequence). The CDR3 DNA reads as TGTGCCAGCAGCCAAGCTACAGCAACGCAGTATTTT. It yields the protein CASSQATATQYF.

This chain uses TRBV12-5 with TRBJ2-5, with 16 bases fitting TRBD2. Germline V gene lookup returns CDR1 LGHNT and CDR2 FRNRAP. The V segment lost 9 bases and the J segment 5 bases; nucleotides outside the gene matches: 9. The CDR3 runs to 16 residues. The CDR3 region has the DNA TGTGCTAGCGCAAAGGGACTAGCGGGAGGGGGTGAGACCCAGTACTTC. Translated, it gives CASAKGLAGGGETQYF.

The chain carries TRBV21-1 and TRBJ2-7; the table gives TRBD2 as D, unverified against the DNA. TRBV21-1 represents a pseudogene. The length of the CDR3 is 17 residues. In nucleotides, the CDR3 is TGTGCCAGCAGCAAGGTTAGCGGGAGGGCCCAATCCTACGAGCAGTACTTC. Translated: CASSKVSGRAQSYEQYF.

This chain links TRBV7-8 with TRBJ2-7; perhaps TRBD2 as D (5 bases). V was shortened by 5 bases and J by 4 bases, with 12 bases between the two germline ends. CDR1 and CDR2 (germline): SGHVS, FQNEAQ. There are 13 residues in the CDR3. In DNA form, the CDR3 reads TGTGCCAGCAGCCGGGAAGCGAGGTACGAGCAGTACTTC. Translation gives CASSREARYEQYF.

Comments on this clone: Different DNA sequences within this sample yield the same CDR3. This chain uses TRBV19 with TRBJ1-5, with D possibly being TRBD1 (6 bases). V was pared by 1 base and J by 7 bases, with 17 bases between. The CDR3 extends over 16 amino acids. Per the germline V gene, CDR1 is LNHDA and CDR2 is SQIVND (reference sequence). The CDR3 spells CASSIVWTADNQPQHF. In DNA form, the CDR3 reads TGTGCCAGTAGTATAGTTTGGACAGCGGACAACCAGCCCCAGCATTTT.

In this sample, this clone turned up a few times. The chain is built from TRBV21-1 and TRBJ1-1; the table assigns TRBD1, which was not confirmed against the DNA. TRBV21-1 is an annotated pseudogene. The CDR3 is 15 residues long. CDR3 loop: CASSKDPGDGPEAFF. DNA of the CDR3: TGTGCCAGCAGCAAAGATCCAGGGGATGGGCCTGAAGCTTTCTTT.

The rearrangement uses TRBV10-3 and TRBJ1-6; a weak D match, TRBD1 (5 bases). This CDR3 has 14 amino acids. Germline V CDR1 and CDR2: ENHRY, SYGVKD. V gave up 6 bases and J gave up 6 bases, with 12 bases separating them. CDR3 loop: CAIRGPGSNSPLHF. The CDR3 DNA reads as TGTGCCATCAGAGGACCAGGGTCTAATTCACCCCTCCACTTT.

The chain couples TRBV6-6 to TRBJ2-7; maybe TRBD2 (5 bases). Trimming removed 4 bases at V and 0 bases at J, with 10 bases between. The CDR3 consists of 14 residues. CDR1 and CDR2 (germline): MNHNY, SVGAGI (reference sequence). CDR3 sequence (DNA): TGTGCCAGCAGTTCCGGGCGGGCCTCCTACGAGCAGTACTTC. This sequence encodes CASSSGRASYEQYF.

This chain links TRBV24-1 with TRBJ2-1; 8 nucleotides agree with TRBD1. The V segment lost 2 bases and the J segment 5 bases; nucleotides outside the gene matches: 7. Germline assignment: CDR1 KGHDR and CDR2 SFDVKD. This CDR3 has 16 amino acids. The DNA of the CDR3 is TGTGCCACCAGTGATTATACCGGGACAGGAAACAATGAGCAGTTCTTC. Its translation: CATSDYTGTGNNEQFF.

This rearrangement joins TRBV7-2 to TRBJ1-6; possibly TRBD1 for D (6 bases). Between the trimmed V and J ends, which lost 1 base and 9 bases, there was a span of 13 bases. Germline CDR1 and CDR2: SGHTA and FQGNSA. This CDR3 spans 15 amino acids. The CDR3 region is CASSLDPGARSPLHF. CDR3 bases: TGTGCCAGCAGCTTAGATCCAGGGGCGCGTTCACCCCTCCACTTT.

The V call is TRBV30, the J call TRBJ2-7; 7 bases align to TRBD2. Germline V CDR1 and CDR2: GTSNPN, SVGIG (reference sequence). The CDR3 spans 16 residues. The V segment lost 0 bases and the J segment 6 bases; nucleotides outside the gene matches: 14. The CDR3, as DNA: TGTGCCTGGAGTGTGGGAGGCGGGGGTAGAGCCCGCGAGCAGTACTTC. Translated, it gives CAWSVGGGGRAREQYF.

The chain's CDR3 is CASSQDRDRGLGNTIYF. CDR3 nucleotide sequence: TGTGCCAGCAGCCAAGATAGAGACAGGGGGCTTGGAAACACCATATATTTT. The gene calls are TRBV3-1 (or the pseudogene TRBV3-2) and TRBJ1-3; 10 positions agree with TRBD1. J lost 3 bases, V lost 0 bases, and 5 bases had no gene match. The CDR3 is made up of 17 amino acids. The V gene's germline CDR1 is LGHDT and CDR2 YNNKEL (reference sequence).

CDR3 sequence reads: CASSARQLEAFF. The CDR3 DNA reads TGTGCCAGCAGTGCTAGACAGCTTGAAGCTTTCTTT. The rearrangement joins TRBV12-3 or TRBV12-4 to TRBJ1-1; tentatively, D is TRBD1 (5 bases). Trimming removed 5 bases from V and 7 bases from J, with 11 bases in between. The CDR3 covers 12 residues.

J is TRBJ2-7 and V is TRBV12-2; the table gives TRBD1 as D, unverified against the DNA. TRBV12-2 has pseudogene status. This CDR3 has 14 residues. DNA for the CDR3: TGTGCAAGTCGCTTAGGGGCCAAAGTGGGCGAGCAGTACTTC. The encoded protein is CASRLGAKVGEQYF.

The chain joins TRBV14 to TRBJ2-7; 13 bases match TRBD2. From germline, CDR1 is SGHDN and CDR2 FVKESK. The CDR3 sequence is 19 residues long. Trimming cost V 3 bases and J 2 bases; bases outside gene matches: 13. CDR3 nucleotides: TGTGCCAGCAGCCAGTACGGACTAGCGGGGGTCAAAGGGACCTACGAGCAGTACTTC. It is translated as CASSQYGLAGVKGTYEQYF.

The chain combines TRBV27 with TRBJ1-2; D is possibly TRBD1 (5 bases). V shed 9 bases and J shed 4 bases, with 12 bases lying between them. The germline V gene has CDR1 MNHEY and CDR2 SMNVEV (reference sequence). The CDR3 has 12 amino acids. The CDR3 spells CASSAQGYGYTF. The DNA of the CDR3 is TGTGCCAGTAGTGCCCAGGGCTATGGCTACACCTTC.

The rearrangement links TRBV5-1 to TRBJ1-5; D remains unclear. V was trimmed by 3 bases and J by 3 bases, leaving 13 bases between them. The CDR3 spans 15 residues. Germline V gene lookup returns CDR1 SGHRS and CDR2 YFSETQ. The CDR3 spells CASSSDGQFNQPQHF. The DNA of the CDR3 is TGCGCCAGCAGCTCCGATGGGCAGTTCAATCAGCCCCAGCATTTT.

CDR3 DNA: TGTGCCAGCAGTCAGACAGGGAACTATGGCTACACCTTC. This sequence encodes CASSQTGNYGYTF. The chain has TRBV6-5 and TRBJ1-2; 7 nucleotides agree with TRBD1. Losses at the gene ends were 5 bases for V and 2 bases for J; bases not matched to a gene: 2. CDR1 and CDR2 from the germline V gene are MNHEY and SVGAGI. The CDR3 loop spans 13 amino acids.

The CDR3 DNA follows: TGTGCCAGCAGCCAAGAGCAGGGGTACGAGCAGTACTTC. It translates to CASSQEQGYEQYF. V usage is TRBV3-1 (or the pseudogene TRBV3-2) and J usage is TRBJ2-7; D may be TRBD1 (6 bases). The V end lost 0 bases, the J end lost 4 bases, and 7 bases lay between the germline ends. The CDR3 sequence is 13 residues long. Per germline, CDR1 LGHDT and CDR2 YNNKEL (reference sequence).

The chain is built from TRBV2 and TRBJ2-1, with 11 bases fitting TRBD2. The V segment lost 2 bases and the J segment 5 bases; nucleotides outside the gene matches: 5. CDR1 is SNHLY, CDR2 FYNNEI, per germline. This CDR3 has 16 amino acids. The CDR3 DNA follows: TGTGCCAGCAGTGAACTAGCGGGAGGAGTAAACAATGAGCAGTTCTTC. This gives the protein CASSELAGGVNNEQFF.

The chain joins TRBV10-3 to TRBJ1-1; 9 nucleotides match TRBD1. This CDR3 has 14 amino acids. The ends lost 5 bases at V and 6 bases at J; junction bases unmatched: 7. CDR1 ENHRY and CDR2 SYGVKD come from the germline V gene. CDR3 coding DNA: TGTGCCATCAGTACCCTACAGGGGGCCCCTGAAGCTTTCTTT. Protein product: CAISTLQGAPEAFF.